This T cell receptor beta chain was sequenced in a study of blood T cell repertoires in COVID-19. At the level of the study: Sample material is recorded as cDNA or gDNA derived from T cells, B-cell-depleted T cells, or PBMCs.

The V gene end was trimmed by 3 bases and the J gene end by 5 bases; junction bases not matched to a gene: 9. This CDR3 comprises 15 residues. Germline CDR1 reads SGHRS; CDR2 reads YFSETQ. Authors' data handling: The assay estimated nucleated cells by amplifying reference gene primers. TCRdb's table, derived via immunoSEQ multiplex PCR, lists solely in-frame clones and lacks some. V and J calls and clone size are copied from that table; D and trimming were computed from the DNA. This sample has a few hundred thousand clones, with about 87% found just once. The source material was peripheral blood. The chain is built from TRBV5-1 and TRBJ2-5; 8 bases agree with TRBD1. The clonotype comes from a woman aged 50 to 60 with acute or convalescent COVID-19. The CDR3 nucleotides are TGCGCCAGCAGCTCCGGGGGACAGGTGTACGAGACCCAGTACTTC. Translation: CASSSGGQVYETQYF.